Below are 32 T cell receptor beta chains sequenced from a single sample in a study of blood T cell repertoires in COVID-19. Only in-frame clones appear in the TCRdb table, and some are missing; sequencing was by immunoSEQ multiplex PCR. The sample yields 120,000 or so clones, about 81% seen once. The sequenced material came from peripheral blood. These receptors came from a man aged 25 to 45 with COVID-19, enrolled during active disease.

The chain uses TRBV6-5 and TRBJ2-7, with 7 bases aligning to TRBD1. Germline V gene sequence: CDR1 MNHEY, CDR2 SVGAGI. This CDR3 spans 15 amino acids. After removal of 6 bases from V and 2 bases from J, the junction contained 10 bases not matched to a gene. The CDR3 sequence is CASRSGTAETYEQYF. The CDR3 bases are TGTGCCAGCAGGTCCGGGACAGCCGAAACCTACGAGCAGTACTTC.

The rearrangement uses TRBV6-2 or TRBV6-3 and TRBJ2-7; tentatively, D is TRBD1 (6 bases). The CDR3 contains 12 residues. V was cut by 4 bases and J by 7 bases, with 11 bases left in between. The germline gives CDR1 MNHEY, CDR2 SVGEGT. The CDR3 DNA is TGTGCCAGCAGTTCCCTTACAGGGGAGCAGTACTTC. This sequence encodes CASSSLTGEQYF.

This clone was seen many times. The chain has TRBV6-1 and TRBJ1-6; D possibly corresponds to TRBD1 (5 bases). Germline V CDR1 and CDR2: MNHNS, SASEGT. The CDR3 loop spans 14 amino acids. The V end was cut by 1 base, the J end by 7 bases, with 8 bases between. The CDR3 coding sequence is TGTGCCAGCAGTGAAGGACAGTCGAATTCACCCCTCCACTTT. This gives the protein CASSEGQSNSPLHF.

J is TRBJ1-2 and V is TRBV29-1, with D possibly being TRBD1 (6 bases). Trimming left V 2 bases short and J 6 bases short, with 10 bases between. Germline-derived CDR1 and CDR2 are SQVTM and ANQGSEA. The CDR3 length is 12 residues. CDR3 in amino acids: CSVERGIHGYTF. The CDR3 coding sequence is TGCAGCGTTGAAAGGGGGATCCATGGCTACACCTTC.

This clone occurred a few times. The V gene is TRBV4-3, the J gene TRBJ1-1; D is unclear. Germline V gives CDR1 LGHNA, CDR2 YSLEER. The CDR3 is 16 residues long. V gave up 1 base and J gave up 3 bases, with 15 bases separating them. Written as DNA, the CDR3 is TGCGCCAGCAGCCAAGCTACACGGGTCTGGGACACTGAAGCTTTCTTT. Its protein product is CASSQATRVWDTEAFF.

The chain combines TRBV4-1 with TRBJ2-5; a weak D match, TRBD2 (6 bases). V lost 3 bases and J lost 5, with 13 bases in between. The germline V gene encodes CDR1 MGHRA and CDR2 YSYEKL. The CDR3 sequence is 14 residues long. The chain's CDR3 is CASSQGGAGETQYF. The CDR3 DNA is TGCGCCAGCAGCCAGGGCGGGGCTGGGGAGACCCAGTACTTC.

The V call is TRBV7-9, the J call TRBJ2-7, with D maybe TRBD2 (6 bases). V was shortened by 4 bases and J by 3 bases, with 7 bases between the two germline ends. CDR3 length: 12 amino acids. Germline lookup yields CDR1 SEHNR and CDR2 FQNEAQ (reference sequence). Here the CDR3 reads CASSSGVYEQYF. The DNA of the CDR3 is TGTGCCAGCAGCTCGGGAGTCTACGAGCAGTACTTC.

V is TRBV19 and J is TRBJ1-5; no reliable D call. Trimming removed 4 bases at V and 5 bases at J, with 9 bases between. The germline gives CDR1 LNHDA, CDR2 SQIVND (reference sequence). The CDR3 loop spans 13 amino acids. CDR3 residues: CASSTQEDQPQHF. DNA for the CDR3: TGTGCCAGTAGTACCCAGGAGGATCAGCCCCAGCATTTT.

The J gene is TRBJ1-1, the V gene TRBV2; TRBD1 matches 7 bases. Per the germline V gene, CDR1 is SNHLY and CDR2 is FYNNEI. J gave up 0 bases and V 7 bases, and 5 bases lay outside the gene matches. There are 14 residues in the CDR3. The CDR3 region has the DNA TGTGCCAGCACGGAGGACAGGATGAACACTGAAGCTTTCTTT. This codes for CASTEDRMNTEAFF. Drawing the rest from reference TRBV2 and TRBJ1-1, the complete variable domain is EPEVTQTPSHQVTQMGQEVILRCVPISNHLYFYWYRQILGQKVEFLVSFYNNEISEKSEIFDDQFSVERPDGSNFTLKIRSTKLEDSAMYFCASTEDRMNTEAFFGQGTRLTVV.

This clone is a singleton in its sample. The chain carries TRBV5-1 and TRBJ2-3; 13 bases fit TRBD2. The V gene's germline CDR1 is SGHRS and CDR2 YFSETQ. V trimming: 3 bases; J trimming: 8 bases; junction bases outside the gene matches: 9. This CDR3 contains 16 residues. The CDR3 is CASSSTSGGTHGTQYF. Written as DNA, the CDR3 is TGCGCCAGCAGCTCGACTAGCGGGGGGACCCACGGTACGCAGTATTTT.

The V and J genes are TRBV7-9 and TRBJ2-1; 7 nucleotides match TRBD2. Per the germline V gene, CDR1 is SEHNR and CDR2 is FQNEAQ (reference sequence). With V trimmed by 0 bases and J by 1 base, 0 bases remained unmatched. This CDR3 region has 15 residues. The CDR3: CASSLAAGSYNEQFF. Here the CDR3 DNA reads TGTGCCAGCAGCTTAGCAGCGGGGTCCTACAATGAGCAGTTCTTC.

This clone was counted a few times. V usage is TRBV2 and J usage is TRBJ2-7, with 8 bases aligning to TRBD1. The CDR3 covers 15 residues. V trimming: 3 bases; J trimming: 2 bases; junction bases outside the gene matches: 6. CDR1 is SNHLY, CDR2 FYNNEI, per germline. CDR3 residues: CASSELGDRTYEQYF. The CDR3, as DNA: TGTGCCAGCAGTGAGCTCGGGGACAGGACCTACGAGCAGTACTTC.

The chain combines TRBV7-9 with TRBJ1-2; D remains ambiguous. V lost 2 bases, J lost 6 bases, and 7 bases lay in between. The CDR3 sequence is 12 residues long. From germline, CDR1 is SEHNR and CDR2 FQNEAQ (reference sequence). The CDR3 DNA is TGTGCCAGCAGCTTACCCCTTGATGGCTACACCTTC. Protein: CASSLPLDGYTF.

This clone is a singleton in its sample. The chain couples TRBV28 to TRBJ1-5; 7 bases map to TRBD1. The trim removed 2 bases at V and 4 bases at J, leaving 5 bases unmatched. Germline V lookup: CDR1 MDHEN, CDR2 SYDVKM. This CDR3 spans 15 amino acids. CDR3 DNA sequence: TGTGCCAGCAGTTTAGCAGGGGGAATTAATCAGCCCCAGCATTTT. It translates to CASSLAGGINQPQHF.

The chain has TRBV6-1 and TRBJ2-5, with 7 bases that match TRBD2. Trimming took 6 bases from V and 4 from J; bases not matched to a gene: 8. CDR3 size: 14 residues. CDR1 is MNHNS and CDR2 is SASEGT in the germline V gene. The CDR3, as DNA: TGTGCCAGCAGCTTTACGTGGGGGGGAGAGACCCAGTACTTC. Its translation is CASSFTWGGETQYF.

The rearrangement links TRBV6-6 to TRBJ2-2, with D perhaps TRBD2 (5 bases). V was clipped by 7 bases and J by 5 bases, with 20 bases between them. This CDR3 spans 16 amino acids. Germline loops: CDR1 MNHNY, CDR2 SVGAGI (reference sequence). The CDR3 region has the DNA TGTGCCAGCACCCAAGGAGTAGGTAGCGAAACCGGGGAGCTGTTTTTT. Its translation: CASTQGVGSETGELFF.

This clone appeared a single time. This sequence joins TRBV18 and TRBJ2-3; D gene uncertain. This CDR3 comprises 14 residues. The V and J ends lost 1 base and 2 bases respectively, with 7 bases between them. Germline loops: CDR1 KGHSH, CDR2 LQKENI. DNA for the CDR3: TGTGCCAGCTCACCACTACAGACCACAGATACGCAGTATTTT. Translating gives CASSPLQTTDTQYF.

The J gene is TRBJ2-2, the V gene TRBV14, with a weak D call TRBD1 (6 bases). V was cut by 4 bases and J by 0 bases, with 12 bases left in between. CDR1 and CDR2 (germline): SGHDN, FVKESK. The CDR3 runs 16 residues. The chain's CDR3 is CASSPTGLANTGELFF. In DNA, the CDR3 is TGTGCCAGCAGCCCCACAGGGCTGGCGAACACCGGGGAGCTGTTTTTT.

In nucleotides, the CDR3 is TGTGCCGGCGGACAACTCTACGAGCAGTACTTC. Its protein is CAGGQLYEQYF. The rearrangement links TRBV6-5 to TRBJ2-7; tentative D call: TRBD1 (5 bases). The CDR3 is made up of 11 amino acids. Trimming removed 11 bases at V and 3 bases at J, with 11 bases between. The germline V gene encodes CDR1 MNHEY and CDR2 SVGAGI.

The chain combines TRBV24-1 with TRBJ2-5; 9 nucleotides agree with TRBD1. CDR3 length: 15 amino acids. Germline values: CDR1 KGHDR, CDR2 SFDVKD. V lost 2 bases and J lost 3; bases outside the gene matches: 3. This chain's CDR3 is CATSDWTGAEETQYF. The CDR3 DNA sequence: TGTGCCACCAGTGATTGGACAGGGGCCGAAGAGACCCAGTACTTC.

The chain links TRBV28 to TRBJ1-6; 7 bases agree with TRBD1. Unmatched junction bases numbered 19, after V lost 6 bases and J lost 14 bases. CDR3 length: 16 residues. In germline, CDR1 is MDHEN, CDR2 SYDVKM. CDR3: CASSPSTGPQIPALHF. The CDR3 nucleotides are TGTGCCAGCAGCCCCTCGACAGGGCCCCAGATTCCGGCCCTCCACTTT. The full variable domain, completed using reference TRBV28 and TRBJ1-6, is DVKVTQSSRYLVKRTGEKVFLECVQDMDHENMFWYRQDPGLGLRLIYFSYDVKMKEKGDIPEGYSVSREKKERFSLILESASTNQTSMYLCASSPSTGPQIPALHFGNGTRLTVT.

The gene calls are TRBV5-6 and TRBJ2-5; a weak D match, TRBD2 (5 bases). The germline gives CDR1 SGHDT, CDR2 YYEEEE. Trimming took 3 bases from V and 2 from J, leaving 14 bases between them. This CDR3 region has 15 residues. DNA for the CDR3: TGTGCCAGCAGCTCGCCTATTAGCGATCAAGAGACCCAGTACTTC. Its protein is CASSSPISDQETQYF.

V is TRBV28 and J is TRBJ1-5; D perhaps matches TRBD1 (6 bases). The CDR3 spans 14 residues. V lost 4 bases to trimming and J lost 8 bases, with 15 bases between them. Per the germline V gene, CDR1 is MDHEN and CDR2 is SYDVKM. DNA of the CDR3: TGTGCCAGCAGTTCCCCAGGGGTGAGGGAGCCCCAGCATTTT. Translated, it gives CASSSPGVREPQHF. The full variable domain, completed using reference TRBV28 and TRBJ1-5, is DVKVTQSSRYLVKRTGEKVFLECVQDMDHENMFWYRQDPGLGLRLIYFSYDVKMKEKGDIPEGYSVSREKKERFSLILESASTNQTSMYLCASSSPGVREPQHFGDGTRLSIL.

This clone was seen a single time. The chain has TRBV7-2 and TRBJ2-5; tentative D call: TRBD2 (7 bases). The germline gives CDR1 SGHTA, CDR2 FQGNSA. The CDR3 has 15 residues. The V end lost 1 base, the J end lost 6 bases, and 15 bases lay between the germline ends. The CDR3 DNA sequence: TGTGCCAGCAGCTTAGATTGGGGGGGCGCAAAGACCCAGTACTTC. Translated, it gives CASSLDWGGAKTQYF.

The CDR3 sequence is CASSTRGMVGPFGNTIYF. The CDR3 region has the DNA TGTGCCAGCAGCACTAGAGGAATGGTAGGGCCTTTTGGAAACACCATATATTTT. The genes are TRBV7-9 and TRBJ1-3; no reliable D call. CDR1 and CDR2 (germline): SEHNR, FQNEAQ (reference sequence). This CDR3 has 18 amino acids. V was cut by 5 bases and J by 3 bases, with 23 bases left in between.

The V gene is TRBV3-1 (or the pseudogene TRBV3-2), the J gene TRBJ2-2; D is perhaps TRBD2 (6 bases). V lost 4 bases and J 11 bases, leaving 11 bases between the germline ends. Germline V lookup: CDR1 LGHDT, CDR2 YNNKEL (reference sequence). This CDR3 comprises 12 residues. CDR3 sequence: CASSPRDLELFF. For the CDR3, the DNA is TGTGCCAGCAGCCCTCGGGACTTAGAGCTGTTTTTT.

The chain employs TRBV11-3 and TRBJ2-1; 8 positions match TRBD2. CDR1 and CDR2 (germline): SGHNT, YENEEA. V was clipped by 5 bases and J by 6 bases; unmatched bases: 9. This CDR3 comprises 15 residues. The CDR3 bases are TGTGCCAGCAGCCCCGGGGGGGGCCTAGGCAATGAGCAGTTCTTC. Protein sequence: CASSPGGGLGNEQFF.

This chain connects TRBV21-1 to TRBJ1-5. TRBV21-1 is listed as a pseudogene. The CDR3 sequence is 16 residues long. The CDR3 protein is CASSPRGRYSNQPQHF. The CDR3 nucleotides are TGTGCCAGCAGCCCGCGGGGTCGATATAGCAATCAGCCCCAGCATTTT.

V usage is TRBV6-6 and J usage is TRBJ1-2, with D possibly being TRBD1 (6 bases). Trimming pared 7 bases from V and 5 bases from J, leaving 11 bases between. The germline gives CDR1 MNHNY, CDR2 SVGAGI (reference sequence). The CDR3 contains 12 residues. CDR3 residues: CASTRTEYGYTF. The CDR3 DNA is TGTGCCAGCACCCGGACAGAATATGGCTACACCTTC.

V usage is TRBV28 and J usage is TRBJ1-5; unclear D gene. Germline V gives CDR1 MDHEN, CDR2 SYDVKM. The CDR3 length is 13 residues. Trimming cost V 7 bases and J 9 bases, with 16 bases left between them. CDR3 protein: CASTGRTLGPQHF. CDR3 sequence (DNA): TGTGCCAGCACTGGCAGGACTCTCGGGCCCCAGCATTTT.

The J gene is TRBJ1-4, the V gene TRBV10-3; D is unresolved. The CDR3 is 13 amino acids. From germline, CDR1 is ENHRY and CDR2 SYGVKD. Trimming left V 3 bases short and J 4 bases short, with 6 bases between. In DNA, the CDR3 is TGTGCCATCAGTGACAGTAATAATGAAAAACTGTTTTTT. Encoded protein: CAISDSNNEKLFF.

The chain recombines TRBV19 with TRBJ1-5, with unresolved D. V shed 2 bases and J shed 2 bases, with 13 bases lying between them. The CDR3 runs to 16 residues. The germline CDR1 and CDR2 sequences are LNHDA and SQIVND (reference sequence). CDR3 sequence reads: CASSIRGPPGNQPQHF. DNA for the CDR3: TGTGCCAGTAGTATACGCGGGCCCCCCGGCAATCAGCCCCAGCATTTT.